This T cell receptor (beta chain) was sequenced for a study of T cell clonality in common variable immunodeficiency. Study results and caveats: Common variable immunodeficiency TCR beta sequences reportedly had fewer deletions and N-nucleotide insertions.

TCRdb keeps only in-frame clones here, not all; method: immunoSEQ multiplex PCR. The sample yields roughly 14,000 clones, without any singletons. Worth noting for this clone: Antigen: not known. The sequence runs out 3 residues before the end of the CDR3; the remainder is reconstructed from the germline J gene.

Germline CDR1 and CDR2: KGHSH and LQKENI. The CDR3 covers 14 residues. Trimming cost V 2 bases and J 6 bases; bases outside gene matches: 7. This sequence was found in a human donor with common variable immunodeficiency. The sample taken for sequencing was peripheral blood mononuclear cells. The genes are TRBV18 and TRBJ2-7; 7 bases are a match to TRBD2. The CDR3 loop reads CASSPGVGGIEQYF. The covered CDR3 bases are TGTGCCAGCTCACCAGGCGTGGGGGGGATCGAG.